This TCR beta chain was documented in a study of identical twins. TCRdb called the 5' RACE reads again in MiXCR, with one record for every CDR3 protein. The sample lists over 500,000 distinct CDR3 sequences, 20% to 25% occurring once. The same specimen was also included in a second study, on T cells expressing NK-cell markers.

The receptor was derived from a woman aged 18-35 years in good health. Sequences were obtained from CD4+ T cells sorted from blood.

The CDR3 nucleotides read TGTGCCAGCACGTCCGCCACAGGGGGCCGTAATTCACCCCTCCACTTT. This codes for CASTSATGGRNSPLHF. The chain recombines TRBV11-3 with TRBJ1-6; 9 bases are a match to TRBD1. Germline V gene lookup returns CDR1 SGHNT and CDR2 YENEEA. Trimming cost V 7 bases and J 6 bases; bases outside gene matches: 10. This CDR3 is built from 16 residues.